Below, 15 T cell receptor beta chains from the same sample are listed, as sequenced in a study of human T cells and chemical hapten exposure. TCRdb passed the RACE reads through MiXCR, listing each CDR3 protein once. The sample carries 45,000 to 70,000 distinct CDR3 sequences, 7.5% to 10% recorded once. Time point defined: patch test 1, 2 weeks after DPC sensitization. Treatment of the sample: therapeutic diphenylcyclopropenone sensitization with weekly scalp DPC. The input for sequencing was whole blood, taken in connection with sensitization to the hapten diphenylcyclopropenone (DPC). These receptors were obtained from a woman between 40 and 50 years old with alopecia areata. Some clones in this sample may be carry-over from other donors' samples.

This clonotype was counted between two and nine times. The chain has TRBV9 and TRBJ2-5; no reliable D call. This CDR3 is built from 12 residues. Trimming took 2 bases from V and 0 from J, leaving 2 bases between them. Germline V lookup: CDR1 SGDLS, CDR2 YYNGEE. Here the CDR3 reads CASSVYQETQYF. The CDR3 DNA reads TGTGCCAGCAGCGTGTACCAAGAGACCCAGTACTTC.

This clonotype was recorded at least ten times. The J gene is TRBJ2-7, the V gene TRBV6-1; 9 bases are a match to TRBD1. This CDR3 region has 15 residues. Germline V CDR1 and CDR2: MNHNS, SASEGT. J was trimmed by 1 base and V by 1 base; bases with no gene match: 2. The CDR3 region is CASSEEQGASYEQYF. CDR3 DNA sequence: TGTGCCAGCAGTGAAGAACAGGGGGCTTCCTACGAGCAGTACTTC.

At least ten counts were recorded for this clonotype. The chain carries TRBV20-1 and TRBJ2-1; 12 bases match TRBD2. V was clipped by 6 bases and J by 6 bases; unmatched bases: 9. CDR3 length equals 15 residues. The germline V gene encodes CDR1 DFQATT and CDR2 SNEGSKA (reference sequence). The CDR3 DNA sequence: TGCAGTGCGCCAATGCTAGCGGGGGGGATCAATGAGCAGTTCTTC. The encoded protein is CSAPMLAGGINEQFF.

This clonotype came up a few times. The chain recombines TRBV29-1 with TRBJ2-5; 11 nucleotides match TRBD1. In germline, CDR1 is SQVTM, CDR2 ANQGSEA. CDR3 length: 14 residues. J gave up 4 bases and V 6 bases, and 7 bases lay outside the gene matches. The CDR3 coding sequence is TGCAGCGTAGCCAGGACAGGGGGCGGAGAGACCCAGTACTTC. It specifies CSVARTGGGETQYF.

This clonotype was seen repeatedly, ten times or more. The rearrangement uses TRBV7-2 and TRBJ2-4; TRBD2 matches 11 bases. This CDR3 contains 16 residues. The germline CDR1 and CDR2 sequences are SGHTA and FQGNSA. V trimming: 7 bases; J trimming: 3 bases; junction bases outside the gene matches: 8. CDR3 amino acids: CASIVSGGAGKNIQYF. The CDR3 DNA reads TGTGCCAGCATCGTTAGCGGGGGGGCAGGCAAAAACATTCAGTACTTC.

This clonotype has ten or more counts. The chain carries TRBV6-5 and TRBJ2-7; 7 bases line up with TRBD1. The CDR3 totals 17 residues. V dropped 4 bases and J dropped 0; count of bases not matched to a gene: 12. CDR1 is MNHEY and CDR2 is SVGAGI in the germline V gene. The CDR3, as DNA: TGTGCCAGCAGTTTCACCGGACAGGCGGAGAGCTCCTACGAGCAGTACTTC. Translation gives CASSFTGQAESSYEQYF.

This clonotype was counted at least ten times. This chain uses TRBV28 with TRBJ1-1, with D possibly TRBD1 on 5 matching bases. The germline V gene encodes CDR1 MDHEN and CDR2 SYDVKM. The CDR3 contains 16 residues. Trimming left V 4 bases short and J 1 base short, with 16 bases between. In DNA form, the CDR3 reads TGTGCCAGCAGTTCCTACCAGGGTTGGGCGAACACTGAAGCTTTCTTT. It translates to CASSSYQGWANTEAFF.

The V gene is TRBV9, the J gene TRBJ1-2; TRBD1 matches at 9 bases. CDR3 size: 16 residues. Germline trimming cut 0 bases from V and 2 bases from J; bases unmatched to any gene: 5. Germline V gene data show CDR1 as SGDLS and CDR2 as YYNGEE. CDR3 in DNA: TGTGCCAGCAGCGTAGCCGCAGGACAGGGGAACTATGGCTACACCTTC. Translated: CASSVAAGQGNYGYTF. The full variable domain, in which reference TRBV9 and TRBJ1-2 provide the parts outside the CDR3, is DSGVTQTPKHLITATGQRVTLRCSPRSGDLSVYWYQQSLDQGLQFLIQYYNGEERAKGNILERFSAQQFPDLHSELNLSSLELGDSALYFCASSVAAGQGNYGYTFGSGTRLTVV.

The J gene is TRBJ2-3, the V gene TRBV6-5; TRBD2 aligns across 10 bases. The length of the CDR3 is 13 residues. Germline V gene data show CDR1 as MNHEY and CDR2 as SVGAGI. CDR3 in amino acids: CVAGGGSTDTQYF. CDR3 in DNA: TGTGTAGCGGGGGGAGGGAGCACAGATACGCAGTATTTT.

The gene calls are TRBV4-3 and TRBJ2-5; 8 bases align to TRBD1. The length of the CDR3 is 14 residues. Germline values: CDR1 LGHNA, CDR2 YSLEER. Unmatched junction bases numbered 1, after V lost 1 base and J lost 3 bases. The CDR3 is CASSQVTGEETQYF. CDR3 in DNA: TGCGCCAGCAGCCAAGTGACAGGGGAAGAGACCCAGTACTTC.

The sample holds many counts of this clonotype. V usage is TRBV11-2 and J usage is TRBJ2-1; 8 nucleotides align to TRBD2. With 5 bases clipped from V and 3 bases from J, the junction kept 9 bases outside the gene matches. CDR1 is SGHAT, CDR2 FQNNGV, per germline. The CDR3 is made up of 16 amino acids. Written as DNA, the CDR3 is TGTGCCAGCAGCCCACTGCGCGGGGGGTACTACAATGAGCAGTTCTTC. It translates to CASSPLRGGYYNEQFF.

The table lists this clonotype with a count of one. The chain has TRBV6-2 or TRBV6-3 and TRBJ2-5; TRBD2 is a possible D gene (5 bases). V dropped 2 bases and J dropped 2 bases, with 12 bases sitting between them. Germline CDR1 and CDR2: MNHEY and SVGEGT. The CDR3 sequence is 15 residues long. CDR3 sequence reads: CASSYVGVAQETQYF. DNA for the CDR3: TGTGCCAGCAGTTACGTCGGGGTAGCTCAAGAGACCCAGTACTTC.

This clonotype has at least ten counts. The chain uses TRBV2 and TRBJ1-2; D unclear. Germline V gene sequence: CDR1 SNHLY, CDR2 FYNNEI. V was trimmed by 8 bases and J by 8 bases, leaving 24 bases between them. There are 15 residues in the CDR3. The CDR3 protein is CASEPRLTSYQGYTF. Here the CDR3 DNA reads TGTGCCAGCGAACCCAGATTGACCTCCTATCAAGGCTACACCTTC.

The count of this clonotype is one. The chain couples TRBV7-9 to TRBJ1-2, with no clear D. There are 14 residues in the CDR3. In germline, CDR1 is SEHNR, CDR2 FQNEAQ (reference sequence). Trimming shortened V by 5 bases and J by 14 bases, and 24 bases separated the two germline ends. The DNA for the CDR3 is TGTGCCAGCAGCCCGGGTCCCGCGCCTATGGCTAATACCTTC. This codes for CASSPGPAPMANTF.

As regards this clonotype: This may come from a read error, since a much larger clone is one base off. The chain combines TRBV2 with TRBJ1-5, with TRBD1 identical over 7 bases. The CDR3 runs to 14 residues. Trimming cost V 6 bases and J 3 bases; bases outside gene matches: 5. Germline CDR1 reads SNHLY; CDR2 reads FYNNEI. The CDR3 spells CASRVGQPNQPQHF. CDR3 coding DNA: TGTGCCAGCAGAGTGGGACAGCCCAATCAGCCCCAGCATTTT.